This TCR beta chain was sequenced in a study of T cell responses to AZD1222 COVID-19 vaccine. Study-wide points: Repertoires were collected only later (after the peak T cell response had occurred). At baseline, seropositivity was found in only a handful of AZD1222 recipients. Most donors were white British and more were female, and clonal diversity was possibly underestimated.

In the case of this clone: The antigen is undetermined.

The CDR3 loop spans 15 amino acids. Germline V lookup: CDR1 MNHEY, CDR2 SMNVEV (reference sequence). Trimming took 6 bases from V and 4 from J, leaving 16 bases between them. The table came from immunoSEQ multiplex PCR; TCRdb's copy has only in-frame clones and leaves some out. The table records 150,000 to 200,000 clones, about 89% of them present only once. This sequence originates from an adult who received the AZD1222 COVID-19 vaccine. The V call is TRBV27, the J call TRBJ2-1; the D is unclear. Sequencing used peripheral blood, obtained 28 days after the second AZD1222 dose. CDR3 amino acids: CASRKALVRYNEQFF. DNA for the CDR3: TGTGCCAGCAGAAAGGCCCTAGTCCGTTACAATGAGCAGTTCTTC.